Included here is one TCR beta chain sequence, with context. Germline and junction disagree at one end, which may indicate a read error. TCRdb's table, derived via immunoSEQ multiplex PCR, lists solely in-frame clones and lacks some. The sample consists of over 100,000 clones, 68% of them appearing once. Germline V gene lookup returns CDR1 ENHRY and CDR2 SYGVKD. This CDR3 comprises 15 residues. This entry belongs to a study of shared clonotypes between healthy human individuals. The clonotype was recovered from a woman in her 30s in good health. V and J are TRBV10-3 and TRBJ2-1; TRBD2 matches at 7 bases. Specimen: memory CD8+ T cells sorted from blood. As to subset: CD45RO+ cells pooled with CCR7-negative TemRA cells. The CDR3 region is CASSAGVGSYNEQFF. CDR3 bases: TGTGCCAGCAGTGCGGGAGTGGGATCCTACAATGAGCAGTTCTTC.